Listed below are T cell receptor beta chains from one sample, sequenced in a study of T-cell memory formation after mild COVID-19. TCRdb used MiXCR to reprocess the 5' RACE reads, holding one entry per CDR3 protein. This table has roughly 160,000 distinct CDR3 sequences, roughly 12% appearing once. Sequencing was done on a sample of PBMCs or a T cell subset sorted from them (not recorded which). These receptors all come from a young man who had mild COVID-19 (a few samples of this study predate the infection). Cell type and time point are not known. The CDR3 runs from the conserved cysteine through the conserved F or W. The D gene is left open where the match is weak. The size of a clone is reported for some rows only, either as once, few or many, or as a class for expanded clones.

TRBV5-8,NA,TRBJ2-4,many,CASSWPVIQYF,TGTGCCAGCAGCTGGCCGGTGATTCAGTACTTC
TRBV7-9,NA,TRBJ2-4,NA,CASSMGGAKNIQYF,TGTGCCAGCAGCATGGGGGGAGCCAAAAACATTCAGTACTTC
TRBV30,NA,TRBJ2-3,few,CASPGSYTDTQYF,TGTGCCTCACCGGGATCCTACACAGATACGCAGTATTTT
TRBV12-3/TRBV12-4,NA,TRBJ1-1,NA,CASSPSAEAFF,TGTGCCAGCAGCCCCTCTGCCGAAGCTTTCTTT
TRBV27,NA,TRBJ2-1,many,CASWLQGYNEQFF,TGTGCCAGCTGGTTACAGGGTTACAATGAGCAGTTCTTC
TRBV3-1,NA,TRBJ1-5,few,CASSQDLPGAWNNQPQHF,TGTGCCAGCAGCCAAGATCTTCCGGGGGCCTGGAATAATCAGCCCCAGCATTTT
TRBV9,NA,TRBJ2-7,NA,CASSVDPGVLGEQYF,TGTGCCAGCAGCGTAGATCCAGGGGTATTGGGCGAGCAGTACTTC
TRBV5-1,NA,TRBJ2-2,few,CASSLQGANGGELFF,TGCGCCAGCAGCTTACAGGGAGCGAACGGCGGGGAGCTGTTTTTT
TRBV7-7,NA,TRBJ2-1,many,CASSLNLGDEQFF,TGTGCCAGCAGTTTAAATCTAGGGGATGAGCAGTTCTTC
TRBV7-2,NA,TRBJ2-5,NA,CASSLGASLQETQYF,TGTGCCAGCAGCTTAGGTGCGAGTCTCCAAGAGACCCAGTACTTC
TRBV3-1,TRBD2,TRBJ2-7,NA,CASSQDDETSAGEQYF,TGTGCCAGCAGCCAAGATGATGAGACTAGCGCGGGTGAGCAGTACTTC
TRBV7-2,NA,TRBJ2-1,few,CASSFRGENEQFF,TGTGCCAGCAGCTTTCGCGGGGAGAATGAGCAGTTCTTC
TRBV10-2,NA,TRBJ2-3,NA,CASSEVAGSSTDTQYF,TGCGCCAGCAGTGAGGTCGCGGGGAGCAGCACAGATACGCAGTATTTT
TRBV29-1,TRBD1,TRBJ1-2,NA,CSREPTPGGFVYGYTF,TGCAGTCGCGAGCCGACCCCAGGGGGATTTGTCTATGGCTACACCTTC
TRBV20-1,NA,TRBJ2-3,few,CSARGVALWDTQYF,TGCAGTGCTAGAGGGGTAGCCCTGTGGGATACGCAGTATTTT
TRBV7-6,NA,TRBJ2-2,many,CASSLGPNPPGTGELFF,TGTGCCAGCAGCTTAGGCCCAAACCCACCGGGGACCGGGGAGCTGTTTTTT
TRBV5-1,NA,TRBJ2-1,few,CASSLGAGEYNEQFF,TGCGCCAGCAGCCTGGGGGCGGGGGAGTACAATGAGCAGTTCTTC
TRBV5-1,NA,TRBJ2-5,many,CASSLGGGGETQYF,TGCGCCAGCAGCTTGGGAGGAGGCGGAGAGACCCAGTACTTC
TRBV29-1,TRBD2,TRBJ2-3,few,CSVEPPSGATDTQYF,TGCAGCGTTGAACCCCCTAGCGGGGCCACAGATACGCAGTATTTT
TRBV7-8,TRBD1,TRBJ2-5,NA,CASRPLLRTGNSETQYF,TGTGCCAGCAGACCTTTGCTCAGGACAGGGAATTCAGAGACCCAGTACTTC
TRBV2,NA,TRBJ1-5,many,CASSDIGGDQPQHF,TGTGCCAGCAGTGACATAGGAGGAGATCAGCCCCAGCATTTT
TRBV5-1,NA,TRBJ1-1,few,CASSSQGTNTEAFF,TGCGCCAGCAGCTCACAGGGCACGAACACTGAAGCTTTCTTT
TRBV7-2,NA,TRBJ2-5,NA,CASSPAAETQYF,TGTGCCAGCAGCCCGGCGGCGGAGACCCAGTACTTC
TRBV4-3,TRBD1,TRBJ2-1,few,CASSQVRTGKNNEQFF,TGCGCCAGCAGCCAAGTGCGGACAGGGAAAAACAATGAGCAGTTCTTC
TRBV2,NA,TRBJ1-3,few,CASTPGAGRGLPSSGNTIYF,TGTGCCAGCACCCCCGGCGCCGGGCGGGGACTGCCATCTTCTGGAAACACCATATATTTT
TRBV6-4,NA,TRBJ1-5,many,CASSAWTRTQHF,TGTGCCAGCAGCGCCTGGACACGGACCCAGCATTTT
TRBV28,TRBD2,TRBJ2-5,NA,CASSLSAGGRETQYF,TGTGCCAGCAGTTTATCTGCCGGGGGGAGAGAGACCCAGTACTTC
TRBV7-2,TRBD1,TRBJ2-7,few,CASRTTGQGSYEQYF,TGTGCCAGCAGAACTACGGGACAGGGGAGCTACGAGCAGTACTTC
TRBV7-2,NA,TRBJ1-1,few,CASSLAPRGNTEAFF,TGTGCCAGCAGCTTAGCGCCAAGGGGGAACACTGAAGCTTTCTTT